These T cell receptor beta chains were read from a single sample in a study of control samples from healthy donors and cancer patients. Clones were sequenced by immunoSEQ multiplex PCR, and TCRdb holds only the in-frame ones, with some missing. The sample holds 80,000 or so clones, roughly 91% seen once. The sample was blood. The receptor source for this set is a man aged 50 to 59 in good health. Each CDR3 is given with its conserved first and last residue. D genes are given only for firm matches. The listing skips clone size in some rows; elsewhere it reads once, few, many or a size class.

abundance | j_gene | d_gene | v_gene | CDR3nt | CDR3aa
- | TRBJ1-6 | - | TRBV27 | TGTGCCAGCAAAATGTATGATTCACCCCTCCACTTT | CASKMYDSPLHF
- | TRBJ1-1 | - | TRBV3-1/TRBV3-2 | TGTGCCAGCCGTGATATGAACACTGAAGCTTTCTTT | CASRDMNTEAFF
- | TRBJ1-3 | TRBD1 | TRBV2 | TGTGCCAGCCGGGGACAGCCTGGAAACACCATATATTTT | CASRGQPGNTIYF
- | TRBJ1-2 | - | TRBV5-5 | TGTGCCAGCAGCTTGGTGACGGCCTCTAACTATGGCTACACCTTC | CASSLVTASNYGYTF
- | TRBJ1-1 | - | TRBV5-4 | TGTGCCAGCAGCTACCCAGGGGAAGGCGGCACTGAAGCTTTCTTT | CASSYPGEGGTEAFF
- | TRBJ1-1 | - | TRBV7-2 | TGTGCCAGCAGCTCGAACACTGAAGCTTTCTTT | CASSSNTEAFF
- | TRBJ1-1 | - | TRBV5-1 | TGCGCCAGCAGCTTGATCGGAGGGGACACTGAAGCTTTCTTT | CASSLIGGDTEAFF
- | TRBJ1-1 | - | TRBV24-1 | TGTGCCACCAGTGACCCCGTAGGAGCGGCTTTCTTT | CATSDPVGAAFF
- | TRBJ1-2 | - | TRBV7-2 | TGTGCCAGCAGCAGCAAAGGGCTAGCTAACTATGGCTACACCTTC | CASSSKGLANYGYTF
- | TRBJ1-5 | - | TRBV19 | TGTGCCAGTGGCGAGGAACAGCCCCAGCATTTT | CASGEEQPQHF
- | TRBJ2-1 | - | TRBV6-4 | TGTGCCAGCAGTGCGGGTGGGCTATGGTACAATGAGCAGTTCTTC | CASSAGGLWYNEQFF
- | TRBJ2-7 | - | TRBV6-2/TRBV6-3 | TGTGCCAGCAGTTACTCCCTGACTCCTAAAGGGTACGAGCAGTACTTC | CASSYSLTPKGYEQYF
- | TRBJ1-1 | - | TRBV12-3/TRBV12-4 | TGTGCCAGTGGGGGAAGGTTTGAAGCTTTCTTT | CASGGRFEAFF
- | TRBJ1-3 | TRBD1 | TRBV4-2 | TGTGCCAGCAGCCAAGACCTACAGGGGTGGAACACCATATATTTT | CASSQDLQGWNTIYF
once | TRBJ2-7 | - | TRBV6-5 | TGTGCCAGCAGGGGGAGTGACCTCCCTCCCTACGAGCAGTACTTC | CASRGSDLPPYEQYF
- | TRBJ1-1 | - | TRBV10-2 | TGCGCCAGCAAATGGGCGGTGAACACTGAAGCTTTCTTT | CASKWAVNTEAFF
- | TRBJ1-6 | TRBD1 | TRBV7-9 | TGTGCCAGCAGCAGATTACCTCTGGGACAGGGGGCTCCACCCCTCCACTTT | CASSRLPLGQGAPPLHF
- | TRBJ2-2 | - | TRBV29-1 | TGCAGCGTTGACCGCAACACCGGGGAGCTGTTTTTT | CSVDRNTGELFF
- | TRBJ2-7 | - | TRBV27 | TGTGCCAGCAGTCCTCAGGGGCTCCCACTTTACGAGCAGTACTTC | CASSPQGLPLYEQYF
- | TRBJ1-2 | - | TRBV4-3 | TGCGCCAGCAGCCAAGATCTCGGGAATGGCTACACCTTC | CASSQDLGNGYTF
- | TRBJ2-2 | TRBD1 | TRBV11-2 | TGTGCCAGCAGCCCCCAGACAGGGGGCACCGGGGAGCTGTTTTTT | CASSPQTGGTGELFF
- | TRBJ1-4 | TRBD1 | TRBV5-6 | TGTGCCAGCAGCCGGGACAGGGGTGAAAAACTGTTTTTT | CASSRDRGEKLFF
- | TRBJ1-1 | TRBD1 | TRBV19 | TGTGCCAGTGTACGGACAGGGGTAGCGGAAGCTTTCTTT | CASVRTGVAEAFF
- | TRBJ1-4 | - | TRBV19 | TGTGCCAGTAATACGGGTTTAACTAATGAAAAACTGTTTTTT | CASNTGLTNEKLFF
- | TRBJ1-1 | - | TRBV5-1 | TGCGCCAGCAGCTTAAGCTCCTGGGGGGATCAAGGTGAAGCTTTCTTT | CASSLSSWGDQGEAFF
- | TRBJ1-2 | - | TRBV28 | TGTGCCAGCAGGATCACAGGGAGAGCTAACTATGGCTACACCTTC | CASRITGRANYGYTF
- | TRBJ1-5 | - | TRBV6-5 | TGTGCCAGCACCGGCAGGGGTCCTAATCAGCCCCAGCATTTT | CASTGRGPNQPQHF
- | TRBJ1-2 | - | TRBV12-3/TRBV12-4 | TGTGCCAGCAGTTTTAGCTATGGCTACACCTTC | CASSFSYGYTF
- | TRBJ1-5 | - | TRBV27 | TGTGCCAGCAGTTTTATGGAGCGTCAGCCCCAGCATTTT | CASSFMERQPQHF
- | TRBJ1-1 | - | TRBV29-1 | TGCAGCGTGGAGGGACGGATGAACACTGAAGCTTTCTTT | CSVEGRMNTEAFF
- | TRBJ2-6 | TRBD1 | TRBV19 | TGTGCCAGTAGTATTCGACAGGGGAACCCTGGGGCCAACGTCCTGACTTTC | CASSIRQGNPGANVLTF
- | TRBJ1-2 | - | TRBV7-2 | TGTGCCAGCAGCTTAGACCTAGGTGGCTACACCTTC | CASSLDLGGYTF
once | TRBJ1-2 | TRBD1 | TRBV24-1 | TGTGCCACCAGTGTCGGGACAGGGCAAGAGACCTTC | CATSVGTGQETF
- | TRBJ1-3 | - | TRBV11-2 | TGTGCCAGCAGCGGAGTGGGAAGGAACACCATATATTTT | CASSGVGRNTIYF
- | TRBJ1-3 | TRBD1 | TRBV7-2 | TGTGCCAGCAGCTTAGAAGGACAGGGAAGTTACACCATATATTTT | CASSLEGQGSYTIYF
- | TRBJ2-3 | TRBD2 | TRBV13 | TGTGCCAGCAGCCCCCGGACTAGCATTTGGACAGATACGCAGTATTTT | CASSPRTSIWTDTQYF
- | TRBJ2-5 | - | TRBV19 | TGTGCCAGTAGTAGGAATAGCCAAGAGACCCAGTACTTC | CASSRNSQETQYF
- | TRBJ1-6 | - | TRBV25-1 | TGTGCCAGCAGTGAAGGGAGCCAGGGTGCTTCACCCCTCCACTTT | CASSEGSQGASPLHF
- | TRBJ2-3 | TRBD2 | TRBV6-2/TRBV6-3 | TGTGCCAGCAGTTGGGGGACTAGCGGGACAGATACGCAGTATTTT | CASSWGTSGTDTQYF
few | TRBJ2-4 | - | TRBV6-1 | TGTGCCAGCAGTGAGGAGCCATTTGGCAAAAACATTCAGTACTTC | CASSEEPFGKNIQYF
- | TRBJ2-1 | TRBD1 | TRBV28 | TGTGCCAGCAGTTCCCCGACAGGGAATGAGCAGTTCTTC | CASSSPTGNEQFF
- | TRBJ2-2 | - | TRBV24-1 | TGTGCCCCGACAATGGGGACTGACACGGGGAACGGGGAGCTGTTTTTT | CAPTMGTDTGNGELFF
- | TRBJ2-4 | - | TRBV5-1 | TGCGCCAGCAGACCGACACTCATAGCCAAAAACATTCAGTACTTC | CASRPTLIAKNIQYF
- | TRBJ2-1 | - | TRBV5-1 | TGCGCCAGCACGGTCTCCTACAATGAGCAGTTCTTC | CASTVSYNEQFF
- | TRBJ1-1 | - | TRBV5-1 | TGCGCCAGCAGCATTACCATGAACACTGAAGCTTTCTTT | CASSITMNTEAFF
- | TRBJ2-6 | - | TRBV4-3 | TGCGCCAGCAGCCAAGATTGGGGGGACTCTGGGGCCAACGTCCTGACTTTC | CASSQDWGDSGANVLTF
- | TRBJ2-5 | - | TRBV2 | TGTGCCAGCAGTGGCGGGCAAGAGACCCAGTACTTC | CASSGGQETQYF
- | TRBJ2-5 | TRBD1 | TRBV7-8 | TGTGCCAGCAGCCCAGGGGGCGGCGGGGCGAAGACCCAGTACTTC | CASSPGGGGAKTQYF